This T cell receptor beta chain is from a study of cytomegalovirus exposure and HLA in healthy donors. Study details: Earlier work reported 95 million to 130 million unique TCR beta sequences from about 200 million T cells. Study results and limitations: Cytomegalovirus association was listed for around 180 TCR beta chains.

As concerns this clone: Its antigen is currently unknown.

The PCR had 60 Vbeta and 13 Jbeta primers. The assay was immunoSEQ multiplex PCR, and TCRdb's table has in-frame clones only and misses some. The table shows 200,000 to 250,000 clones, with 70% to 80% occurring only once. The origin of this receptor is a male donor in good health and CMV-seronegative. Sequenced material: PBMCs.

DNA of the CDR3: TGTGCCAGCAGCCCGGGGGGGACAGGGAGGACCTACAATGAGCAGTTCTTC. Its translation: CASSPGGTGRTYNEQFF. This rearrangement joins TRBV5-5 to TRBJ2-1; tentative D call: TRBD1 (9 bases). The CDR3 length is 17 residues. The V gene's germline CDR1 is SGHKS and CDR2 YYEKEE (reference sequence). The germline V and J ends were trimmed by 4 bases and 2 bases, with 19 bases remaining between them.